These 28 T cell receptor beta chains originate from one sample sequenced in a study of cytomegalovirus exposure and HLA in healthy donors. Primers: 60 Vbeta forward and 13 Jbeta reverse. TCRdb keeps only in-frame clones here, not all; method: immunoSEQ multiplex PCR. In the table there are about 89,000 clones, around 67% of which are singletons. Material: PBMCs. These receptors all stem from a human donor in good health.

The rearrangement links TRBV7-2 to TRBJ1-4; no firm D call. This CDR3 spans 14 amino acids. Germline-derived CDR1 and CDR2 are SGHTA and FQGNSA. Trimming took off 1 base at V and 3 bases at J, with 6 bases between the two ends. The CDR3 reads CASSLGHANEKLFF. The DNA of the CDR3 is TGTGCCAGCAGCTTAGGGCATGCTAATGAAAAACTGTTTTTT. The full variable domain, in which reference TRBV7-2 and TRBJ1-4 provide the parts outside the CDR3, is GAGVSQSPSNKVTEKGKDVELRCDPISGHTALYWYRQSLGQGLEFLIYFQGNSAPDKSGLPSDRFSAERTGGSVSTLTIQRTQQEDSAVYLCASSLGHANEKLFFGSGTQLSVL.

Comment on this clone: Other DNA variants within this sample encode the same CDR3. The chain is built from TRBV18 and TRBJ1-5; D might be TRBD1 (6 bases). Germline CDR1 reads KGHSH; CDR2 reads LQKENI. Trimming pared 3 bases from V and 1 base from J, leaving 16 bases between. This CDR3 has 17 amino acids. The CDR3 loop reads CASSPPDRKTSNQPQHF. CDR3 DNA: TGTGCCAGCTCACCCCCTGACAGGAAGACGAGCAATCAGCCCCAGCATTTT.

CDR3 amino acids: CASSQDETSILEYNEQFF. In DNA form, the CDR3 reads TGTGCCAGCAGCCAAGACGAAACTTCCATACTCGAATACAATGAGCAGTTCTTC. The V gene is TRBV14, the J gene TRBJ2-1; D call uncertain. The CDR3 spans 18 residues. Germline V lookup: CDR1 SGHDN, CDR2 FVKESK. V lost 0 bases and J 4 bases, leaving 19 bases between the germline ends.

The V call is TRBV18, the J call TRBJ2-7, with D tentatively TRBD1 (5 bases). Germline V gene sequence: CDR1 KGHSH, CDR2 LQKENI. This CDR3 comprises 14 residues. Trimming stripped 5 bases from V and 2 bases from J, with 13 bases between. In nucleotides, the CDR3 is TGTGCCAGCTCATCGTCCAGGACAACCTACGAGCAGTACTTC. Translation gives CASSSSRTTYEQYF.

This clone was counted once. V is TRBV29-1 and J is TRBJ2-7, with no clear D. Trimming cost V 0 bases and J 9 bases, with 12 bases left between them. Germline-derived CDR1 and CDR2 are SQVTM and ANQGSEA. This CDR3 comprises 12 residues. The CDR3 DNA follows: TGCAGCGTTGAAGATCCGCCAGGTTGGCAGTACTTC. Translated: CSVEDPPGWQYF.

The DNA of the CDR3 is TGTGCCAGCAGTCGCCGACAGTCAATGAACACTGAAGCTTTCTTT. Translation gives CASSRRQSMNTEAFF. The chain joins TRBV6-5 to TRBJ1-1, with a tentative D call TRBD1 (5 bases). Trimming removed 5 bases at V and 0 bases at J, with 13 bases between. The CDR3 extends over 15 amino acids. The germline V gene encodes CDR1 MNHEY and CDR2 SVGAGI.

The rearrangement joins TRBV19 to TRBJ2-6, with a tentative D call TRBD2 (5 bases). The CDR3 has 15 amino acids. V was cut by 9 bases and J by 4 bases, with 16 bases left in between. Germline assignment: CDR1 LNHDA and CDR2 SQIVND (reference sequence). CDR3 in amino acids: CASRTGLAGANVLTF. CDR3 DNA: TGTGCCAGCAGAACGGGGTTGGCGGGGGCCAACGTCCTGACTTTC.

The gene calls are TRBV5-1 and TRBJ1-1; no reliable D call. The CDR3 is 14 amino acids. The V and J ends lost 4 bases and 6 bases respectively, with 16 bases between them. CDR1 SGHRS and CDR2 YFSETQ come from the germline V gene. The CDR3 nucleotides read TGCGCCAGCAGCCCCGGCCGGGAGTGGTCTGAAGCTTTCTTT. Its translation: CASSPGREWSEAFF.

The gene calls are TRBV19 and TRBJ1-5, with D tentatively TRBD1 (5 bases). Deletions cut 7 bases from V and 6 bases from J, with 22 bases between. Germline values: CDR1 LNHDA, CDR2 SQIVND (reference sequence). The CDR3 covers 16 residues. The CDR3, as DNA: TGTGCCAGTATTAACTCTGGGGGGTTAGATGGTCAGCCCCAGCATTTT. Protein: CASINSGGLDGQPQHF. The complete variable domain, with remaining parts taken from reference TRBV19 and TRBJ1-5, reads DGGITQSPKYLFRKEGQNVTLSCEQNLNHDAMYWYRQDPGQGLRLIYYSQIVNDFQKGDIAEGYSVSREKKESFPLTVTSAQKNPTAFYLCASINSGGLDGQPQHFGDGTRLSIL.

The chain couples TRBV4-3 to TRBJ2-1; TRBD2 matches 12 bases. Germline V lookup: CDR1 LGHNA, CDR2 YSLEER. Germline trimming cut 4 bases from V and 10 bases from J; bases unmatched to any gene: 8. The CDR3 loop spans 15 amino acids. This chain's CDR3 is CASSPRLAGGREQFF. CDR3 nucleotide sequence: TGCGCCAGCAGCCCCCGGCTAGCGGGGGGGCGCGAGCAGTTCTTC.

The chain is built from TRBV7-2 and TRBJ1-1; D call uncertain. This CDR3 is 14 amino acids long. V lost 4 bases and J lost 0, with 9 bases in between. Germline V gene lookup returns CDR1 SGHTA and CDR2 FQGNSA. The CDR3 nucleotides read TGTGCCAGCAGCTCTACAGTTATGAACACTGAAGCTTTCTTT. It specifies CASSSTVMNTEAFF. Complete variable domain (other parts from reference TRBV7-2 and TRBJ1-1): GAGVSQSPSNKVTEKGKDVELRCDPISGHTALYWYRQSLGQGLEFLIYFQGNSAPDKSGLPSDRFSAERTGGSVSTLTIQRTQQEDSAVYLCASSSTVMNTEAFFGQGTRLTVV.

The chain has TRBV20-1 and TRBJ2-7, with TRBD1 as a possible D gene (5 bases). Germline V gene data show CDR1 as DFQATT and CDR2 as SNEGSKA (reference sequence). With 6 bases removed from V and 5 bases from J, the gap between germline ends came to 8 bases. This CDR3 region has 10 residues. The CDR3 spells CSAQGNEQYF. The CDR3 DNA reads as TGCAGTGCGCAGGGTAACGAGCAGTACTTC.

The chain uses TRBV5-1 and TRBJ2-7, with unresolved D. The CDR3 extends over 14 amino acids. Per germline, CDR1 SGHRS and CDR2 YFSETQ. The V and J ends lost 8 bases and 7 bases respectively, with 22 bases between them. CDR3 sequence (DNA): TGCGCCAGGAGCATTGGTCTGGGTCTAGAAGAGCAGTACTTC. It translates to CARSIGLGLEEQYF.

The chain uses TRBV11-2 and TRBJ2-7; D gene ambiguous. V was shortened by 5 bases and J by 0 bases, with 8 bases between the two germline ends. The CDR3 is made up of 13 amino acids. The germline CDR1 and CDR2 sequences are SGHAT and FQNNGV. The CDR3 DNA reads as TGTGCCAGCAGCGCTTACTACTCCTACGAGCAGTACTTC. Its translation is CASSAYYSYEQYF.

The chain links TRBV7-2 to TRBJ2-5; D is perhaps TRBD2 (6 bases). The germline V gene has CDR1 SGHTA and CDR2 FQGNSA. CDR3 length equals 15 residues. Trimming removed 1 base at V and 5 bases at J, with 14 bases between. CDR3 in amino acids: CASSLVGRGGETQYF. CDR3 sequence (DNA): TGTGCCAGCAGCTTAGTTGGGCGGGGTGGGGAGACCCAGTACTTC.

The V and J genes are TRBV13 and TRBJ2-1, with TRBD1 matching over 9 bases. CDR3 length equals 15 residues. Trimming removed 7 bases from V and 7 bases from J; junction bases left unmatched: 11. In germline, CDR1 is PRHDT, CDR2 FYEKMQ (reference sequence). The chain's CDR3 is CASTKPGTGSNEQFF. The CDR3 DNA follows: TGTGCCAGCACCAAGCCCGGGACAGGGTCTAATGAGCAGTTCTTC.

The table lists this clone with a few counts. The same CDR3 can be traced to other DNA sequences in this sample. The rearrangement links TRBV27 to TRBJ2-3; 7 nucleotides line up with TRBD1. This CDR3 is built from 14 residues. Losses at the gene ends were 10 bases for V and 2 bases for J; bases not matched to a gene: 9. Germline lookup yields CDR1 MNHEY and CDR2 SMNVEV (reference sequence). CDR3 protein: CATSLGQLTDTQYF. CDR3 nucleotide sequence: TGTGCCACCTCCTTGGGACAGCTCACAGATACGCAGTATTTT.

This rearrangement joins TRBV28 to TRBJ2-5; possibly TRBD2 for D (7 bases). Trimming cost V 3 bases and J 14 bases, with 16 bases left between them. Germline V gene sequence: CDR1 MDHEN, CDR2 SYDVKM. This CDR3 is 12 amino acids long. CDR3 amino acids: CASSLRGLAVYF. The CDR3 DNA reads TGTGCCAGCAGTTTGCGGGGGCTAGCGGTTTACTTC.

This rearrangement joins TRBV11-3 to TRBJ1-2; no definite D call. CDR1 is SGHNT and CDR2 is YENEEA in the germline V gene. The CDR3 consists of 13 residues. V was clipped by 4 bases and J by 7 bases, with 13 bases between them. The CDR3 reads CASSSTAAGGYTF. DNA of the CDR3: TGTGCCAGCAGCTCCACCGCGGCGGGTGGCTACACCTTC. Full variable domain (outside the CDR3, taken from reference TRBV11-3 and TRBJ1-2): EAGVVQSPRYKIIEKKQPVAFWCNPISGHNTLYWYLQNLGQGPELLIRYENEEAVDDSQLPKDRFSAERLKGVDSTLKIQPAELGDSAVYLCASSSTAAGGYTFGSGTRLTVV.

The rearrangement uses TRBV5-8 and TRBJ2-3, with a tentative D call TRBD2 (5 bases). Germline CDR1 SGHTS, CDR2 YDEGEE. The V end lost 1 base, the J end lost 3 bases, and 9 bases lay between the germline ends. CDR3 length: 14 residues. Written as DNA, the CDR3 is TGTGCCAGCAGCTTGAACGGGGTTACAGATACGCAGTATTTT. Translated: CASSLNGVTDTQYF.

This clone was observed a handful of times. This chain connects TRBV29-1 to TRBJ2-6, with a weak D call TRBD1 (6 bases). The CDR3 totals 14 residues. Looked up from germline, CDR1 is SQVTM and CDR2 is ANQGSEA. Trimming cost V 6 bases and J 0 bases, with 9 bases left between them. In DNA, the CDR3 is TGCAGCGTCAAACAGGGCTCTGGGGCCAACGTCCTGACTTTC. Amino acid sequence: CSVKQGSGANVLTF. Full variable domain (rest looked up from reference TRBV29-1 and TRBJ2-6): SAVISQKPSRDICQRGTSLTIQCQVDSQVTMMFWYRQQPGQSLTLIATANQGSEATYESGFVIDKFPISRPNLTFSTLTVSNMSPEDSSIYLCSVKQGSGANVLTFGAGSRLTVL.

The chain couples TRBV6-5 to TRBJ2-1; 13 bases are shared with TRBD2. Germline V CDR1 and CDR2: MNHEY, SVGAGI. The CDR3 is 16 amino acids. V lost 0 bases to trimming and J lost 12 bases; unmatched junction nucleotides: 8. Here the CDR3 reads CASSYSTSGGALGQFF. The DNA for the CDR3 is TGTGCCAGCAGTTACTCAACTAGCGGGGGGGCGTTGGGGCAGTTCTTC.

V is TRBV5-1 and J is TRBJ2-1, with unresolved D. This CDR3 has 13 amino acids. Trimming pared 0 bases from V and 7 bases from J, leaving 8 bases between. Germline V gives CDR1 SGHRS, CDR2 YFSETQ. CDR3 nucleotides: TGCGCCAGCAGCTTGGTCTATTCGAATGAGCAGTTCTTC. It is translated as CASSLVYSNEQFF.

In this sample, this clone turned up a few times. The chain combines TRBV27 with TRBJ2-7; TRBD1 matches 7 bases. The CDR3 spans 12 residues. V lost 9 bases to trimming and J lost 6 bases; unmatched junction nucleotides: 8. In germline, CDR1 is MNHEY, CDR2 SMNVEV (reference sequence). As DNA, the CDR3 is TGTGCCAGTTACAGGGGAAGGGCCGAGCAGTACTTC. It translates to CASYRGRAEQYF.

V and J are TRBV10-3 and TRBJ2-7; TRBD2 aligns across 8 bases. CDR1 and CDR2 from the germline V gene are ENHRY and SYGVKD. After removal of 7 bases from V and 3 bases from J, the junction contained 8 bases not matched to a gene. This CDR3 is built from 14 residues. The CDR3 sequence is CAITAAGGNYEQYF. Here the CDR3 DNA reads TGTGCCATCACGGCCGCGGGGGGAAACTACGAGCAGTACTTC.

The V and J genes are TRBV19 and TRBJ1-6; 7 nucleotides match TRBD1. From germline, CDR1 is LNHDA and CDR2 SQIVND (reference sequence). The CDR3 totals 16 residues. V lost 7 bases, J lost 2 bases, and 8 bases stayed unmatched. The CDR3 region is CASTSLQGTYNSPLHF. In DNA form, the CDR3 reads TGTGCCAGTACCTCCTTACAGGGGACCTATAATTCACCCCTCCACTTT.

The V call is TRBV7-2, the J call TRBJ1-1, with TRBD1 identical over 8 bases. With 2 bases clipped from V and 5 bases from J, the junction kept 4 bases outside the gene matches. Germline V gene lookup returns CDR1 SGHTA and CDR2 FQGNSA. The CDR3 consists of 14 residues. CDR3 residues: CASSLRTGRTEAFF. The CDR3 coding sequence is TGTGCCAGCAGCTTAAGGACAGGGAGAACTGAAGCTTTCTTT. Variable domain in full (rest from reference TRBV7-2 and TRBJ1-1): GAGVSQSPSNKVTEKGKDVELRCDPISGHTALYWYRQSLGQGLEFLIYFQGNSAPDKSGLPSDRFSAERTGGSVSTLTIQRTQQEDSAVYLCASSLRTGRTEAFFGQGTRLTVV.

This chain links TRBV7-9 with TRBJ2-2; 9 bases match TRBD1. Germline V gene lookup returns CDR1 SEHNR and CDR2 FQNEAQ (reference sequence). J was trimmed by 2 bases and V by 5 bases; bases with no gene match: 6. CDR3 length equals 16 residues. The CDR3 sequence: CASSPGDRVNTGELFF. The CDR3 DNA reads TGTGCCAGCAGCCCGGGGGACAGGGTTAACACCGGGGAGCTGTTTTTT.